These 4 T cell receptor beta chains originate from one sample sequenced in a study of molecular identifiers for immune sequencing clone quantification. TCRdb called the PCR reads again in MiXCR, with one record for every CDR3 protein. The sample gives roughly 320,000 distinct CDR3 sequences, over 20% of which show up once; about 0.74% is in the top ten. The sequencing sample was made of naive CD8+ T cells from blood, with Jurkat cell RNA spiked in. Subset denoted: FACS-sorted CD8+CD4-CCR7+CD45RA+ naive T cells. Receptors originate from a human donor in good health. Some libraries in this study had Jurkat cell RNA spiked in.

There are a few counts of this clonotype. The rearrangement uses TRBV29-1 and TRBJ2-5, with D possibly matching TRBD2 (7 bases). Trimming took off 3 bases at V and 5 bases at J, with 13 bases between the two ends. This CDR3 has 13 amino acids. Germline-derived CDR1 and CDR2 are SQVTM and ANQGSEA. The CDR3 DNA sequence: TGCAGCGTTGAGGGGGGGCTTTGGGAGACCCAGTACTTC. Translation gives CSVEGGLWETQYF.

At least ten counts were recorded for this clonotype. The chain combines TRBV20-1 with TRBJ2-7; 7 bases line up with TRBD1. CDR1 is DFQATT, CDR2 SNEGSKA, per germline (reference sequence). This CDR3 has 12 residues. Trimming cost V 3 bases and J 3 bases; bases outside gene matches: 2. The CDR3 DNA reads TGCAGTGCTAGTTCAGGGGGCTACGAGCAGTACTTC. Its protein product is CSASSGGYEQYF.

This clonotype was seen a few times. CDR3 nucleotides: TGTGCCAGCAGCTTAAATACTGCCTACGAGCAGTACTTC. Translating it yields CASSLNTAYEQYF. The chain joins TRBV7-2 to TRBJ2-7; no reliable D call. Trimming removed 2 bases from V and 2 bases from J, with 7 bases in between. The length of the CDR3 is 13 residues. Germline CDR1 is SGHTA and CDR2 is FQGNSA.

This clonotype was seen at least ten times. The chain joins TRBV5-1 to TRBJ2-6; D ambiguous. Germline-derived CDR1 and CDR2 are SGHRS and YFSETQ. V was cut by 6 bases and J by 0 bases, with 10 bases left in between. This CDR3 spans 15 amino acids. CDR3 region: CASNNQGSGANVLTF. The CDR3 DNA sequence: TGCGCCAGCAACAATCAAGGCTCTGGGGCCAACGTCCTGACTTTC.